Following are 6 T cell receptor beta chains from one sample sequenced in a study of blood T cell repertoires in COVID-19. Measured with immunoSEQ multiplex PCR; TCRdb has only the in-frame clones, and not every one. Of some 56,000 clones detected, under 90% appear once; the ten largest clones hold 25% to 30%. The sequenced sample consisted of peripheral blood. The source is a woman older than 75 with active or convalescent COVID-19.

The chain carries TRBV5-1 and TRBJ1-1; the D gene is possibly TRBD1 (6 bases). The CDR3 sequence is 14 residues long. Germline V gene data show CDR1 as SGHRS and CDR2 as YFSETQ. V was clipped by 2 bases and J by 1 base, with 9 bases between them. The DNA of the CDR3 is TGCGCCAGCAGCTTTACAGGGACGAACACTGAAGCTTTCTTT. Protein product: CASSFTGTNTEAFF.

This clone was seen just once. The rearrangement joins TRBV11-2 to TRBJ2-2, with a weak D call TRBD1 (6 bases). From germline, CDR1 is SGHAT and CDR2 FQNNGV. The CDR3 is 14 residues long. Trimming removed 4 bases from V and 6 bases from J, with 12 bases in between. The CDR3 DNA is TGTGCCAGCAGCTCGTACAGGGCTGCCGGGGAGCTGTTTTTT. Translated, it gives CASSSYRAAGELFF.

The rearrangement uses TRBV3-1 (or the pseudogene TRBV3-2) and TRBJ1-2; D call uncertain. The CDR3 runs to 13 residues. Per germline, CDR1 LGHDT and CDR2 YNNKEL (reference sequence). The ends were cut back, 4 bases at V and 8 bases at J, with 14 bases in the middle. CDR3 coding DNA: TGTGCCAGCAGCCTCCCGGCAGGAGGAGGCTACACCTTC. It is translated as CASSLPAGGGYTF.

This clone has at least ten counts. V and J are TRBV10-3 and TRBJ1-5; no definite D call. Trimming stripped 10 bases from V and 0 bases from J, with 16 bases between. The CDR3 contains 15 residues. In germline, CDR1 is ENHRY, CDR2 SYGVKD. The CDR3 is CATSAVPNSNQPQHF. The CDR3 region has the DNA TGTGCCACCTCGGCGGTCCCGAATAGCAATCAGCCCCAGCATTTT.

The CDR3 loop reads CASSFNGLAGAGELFF. The CDR3 DNA reads as TGCGCCAGCAGCTTCAACGGGCTAGCGGGGGCCGGGGAGCTGTTTTTT. The genes are TRBV5-1 and TRBJ2-2; 10 bases line up with TRBD2. CDR3 length: 16 amino acids. Germline values: CDR1 SGHRS, CDR2 YFSETQ. The ends lost 2 bases at V and 6 bases at J; junction bases unmatched: 7.

This clone appeared a few times. The chain links TRBV25-1 to TRBJ1-5; D is perhaps TRBD1 (5 bases). V shed 2 bases and J shed 15 bases, with 20 bases lying between them. Germline V CDR1 and CDR2: MGHDK, SYGVNS. This CDR3 has 14 residues. The CDR3 loop reads CASSERAGGTPSHF. The CDR3 coding sequence is TGTGCCAGCAGTGAAAGGGCGGGAGGGACCCCTTCGCATTTT.